The 10 T cell receptor beta chains below all came from one sample that was sequenced in a study of T cell changes during pregnancy in multiple sclerosis. TCRdb keeps only in-frame clones here, not all; method: immunoSEQ multiplex PCR. In the table there are tens of thousands of clones, about 93% of which are singletons. The sequencing used CD4+ T cells from peripheral blood mononuclear cells, collected in the third trimester of pregnancy. Source of these receptors: a female donor with multiple sclerosis, enrolled in a pregnancy study.

The chain is built from TRBV7-6 and TRBJ2-5; 8 bases are a match to TRBD2. Germline CDR1 and CDR2: SGHVS and FNYEAQ. The CDR3 length is 15 residues. The V and J ends lost 1 base and 4 bases, in that order; junction bases with no gene match: 5. CDR3 amino acids: CASSLGTGGGETQYF. CDR3 DNA sequence: TGTGCCAGCAGCTTAGGAACGGGGGGGGGAGAGACCCAGTACTTC.

This sequence joins TRBV15 and TRBJ2-7, with TRBD1 identical over 7 bases. Germline trimming cut 3 bases from V and 4 bases from J; bases unmatched to any gene: 9. The length of the CDR3 is 15 residues. Germline V CDR1 and CDR2: LNHNV, YYDKDF (reference sequence). The DNA for the CDR3 is TGTGCCACCAGCAGCCCGGGACAGAGGGAGTACGAGCAGTACTTC. This translates into CATSSPGQREYEQYF.

This rearrangement joins TRBV7-9 to TRBJ2-7, with D uncertain. CDR1 is SEHNR and CDR2 is FQNEAQ in the germline V gene (reference sequence). This CDR3 spans 12 amino acids. V shed 4 bases and J shed 0 bases, with 4 bases lying between them. CDR3 sequence: CASSSNSYEQYF. The CDR3 DNA follows: TGTGCCAGCAGCTCCAACTCCTACGAGCAGTACTTC.

This clone was counted a single time. The chain has TRBV7-2 and TRBJ2-7; perhaps TRBD2 as D (6 bases). This CDR3 comprises 14 residues. CDR1 SGHTA and CDR2 FQGNSA come from the germline V gene. Deletions cut 5 bases from V and 2 bases from J, with 13 bases between. The CDR3 DNA follows: TGTGCCAGCAGCCCCGGGACTGCAACCTACGAGCAGTACTTC. Translating gives CASSPGTATYEQYF.

This clone has only one observation. J is TRBJ2-5 and V is TRBV5-1, with 10 bases aligning to TRBD2. V shed 0 bases and J 1 base; nucleotides not matched to a gene: 15. From germline, CDR1 is SGHRS and CDR2 YFSETQ. This CDR3 spans 20 amino acids. Here the CDR3 reads CASSLASWGPTSGVQETQYF. CDR3 DNA: TGCGCCAGCAGCTTGGCCAGTTGGGGTCCTACTAGCGGGGTCCAAGAGACCCAGTACTTC.

The chain links TRBV7-9 to TRBJ2-7; perhaps TRBD1 as D (5 bases). The V and J ends lost 5 bases and 1 base respectively, with 12 bases between them. The V gene's germline CDR1 is SEHNR and CDR2 FQNEAQ (reference sequence). The CDR3 is made up of 14 amino acids. CDR3 in amino acids: CASSPTVLSYEQYF. In DNA, the CDR3 is TGTGCCAGCAGCCCGACAGTCCTTTCCTACGAGCAGTACTTC.

This chain connects TRBV9 to TRBJ1-2, with D possibly being TRBD1 (5 bases). Germline CDR1 reads SGDLS; CDR2 reads YYNGEE. The CDR3 is made up of 14 amino acids. Trimming left V 4 bases short and J 7 bases short, with 17 bases between. The CDR3 DNA reads TGTGCCAGCAGCTCCCTCGGGGGGAGTTCTGGCTACACCTTC. This gives the protein CASSSLGGSSGYTF.

The chain uses TRBV10-1 and TRBJ2-3; D is perhaps TRBD2 (6 bases). The V gene lost 2 bases and the J gene lost 0 bases, with 9 bases spanning the gap. CDR3 length: 15 residues. Germline V lookup: CDR1 WNHNN, CDR2 SYGVQD (reference sequence). The CDR3 sequence: CASSEQSGSTDTQYF. DNA for the CDR3: TGCGCCAGCAGTGAGCAAAGCGGGAGCACAGATACGCAGTATTTT.

Concerning this clone: The junction differs from germline at one of its ends, possibly a read error. This chain links TRBV11-3 with TRBJ2-1; D may be TRBD2 (6 bases). This CDR3 spans 18 amino acids. Per the germline V gene, CDR1 is SGHNT and CDR2 is YENEEA. The CDR3: CASSLDPPRLVGSHEQFF. The CDR3 DNA reads TGTGCCAGCAGCTTAGACCCTCCCCGACTAGTAGGTTCACATGAACAGTTCTTC.

This clone was counted a single time. This sequence joins TRBV20-1 and TRBJ2-1; 9 bases are shared with TRBD2. The CDR3 consists of 11 residues. Germline V gene sequence: CDR1 DFQATT, CDR2 SNEGSKA (reference sequence). Losses at the gene ends were 7 bases for V and 7 bases for J; bases not matched to a gene: 2. CDR3 coding DNA: TGCAGTGTAGCGGGGGCAAATGAGCAGTTCTTC. This gives the protein CSVAGANEQFF.